These 24 T cell receptor beta chains were sequenced from one sample in a study of cytotoxic CD8 clonotypes in ibrutinib-treated CLL. The table came from immunoSEQ multiplex PCR; TCRdb's copy has only in-frame clones and leaves some out. The sample includes about 160,000 clones, roughly 86% of them seen just once. This sample comprised PBMCs, obtained after 12 months of ibrutinib treatment. The source of these receptors is a human donor with chronic lymphocytic leukemia.

The chain uses TRBV6-5 and TRBJ2-3, with a weak D call TRBD1 (6 bases). Germline V lookup: CDR1 MNHEY, CDR2 SVGAGI. The V end lost 6 bases, the J end lost 2 bases, and 15 bases lay between the germline ends. This CDR3 region has 15 residues. In nucleotides, the CDR3 is TGTGCCAGCAGCTCAGGGACAACTTTCACAGATACGCAGTATTTT. Residues: CASSSGTTFTDTQYF.

The CDR3 reads CASSTTFRGGHSPLHF. For the CDR3, the DNA is TGTGCCAGCAGTACTACCTTTCGGGGTGGTCATTCACCCCTCCACTTT. V usage is TRBV5-4 and J usage is TRBJ1-6; D is unresolved. The CDR3 has 16 residues. Trimming removed 5 bases from V and 8 bases from J, with 20 bases in between. Germline V gene sequence: CDR1 SGHNT, CDR2 YYREEE (reference sequence). Using reference TRBV5-4 and TRBJ1-6 for the parts outside the CDR3, the full variable domain is ETGVTQSPTHLIKTRGQQVTLRCSSQSGHNTVSWYQQALGQGPQFIFQYYREEENGRGNFPPRFSGLQFPNYSSELNVNALELDDSALYLCASSTTFRGGHSPLHFGNGTRLTVT.

The rearrangement joins TRBV6-6 to TRBJ2-5; a weak D match, TRBD2 (5 bases). CDR1 and CDR2 from the germline V gene are MNHNY and SVGAGI (reference sequence). Trimming removed 7 bases from V and 5 bases from J, with 20 bases in between. The CDR3 runs 15 residues. CDR3 region: CASIRAAEVRETQYF. The CDR3 DNA follows: TGTGCCAGCATAAGGGCAGCGGAGGTTCGGGAGACCCAGTACTTC.

The J gene is TRBJ1-1, the V gene TRBV18; TRBD1 aligns across 8 bases. This CDR3 contains 13 residues. Germline trimming cut 3 bases from V and 7 bases from J; bases unmatched to any gene: 4. From germline, CDR1 is KGHSH and CDR2 LQKENI. The CDR3 loop reads CASSPRTGLEAFF. Here the CDR3 DNA reads TGTGCCAGCTCACCCAGGACAGGGCTTGAAGCTTTCTTT.

The chain recombines TRBV15 with TRBJ1-1; D call uncertain. V gave up 0 bases and J gave up 4 bases, with 21 bases separating them. The CDR3 has 18 amino acids. Germline V CDR1 and CDR2: LNHNV, YYDKDF (reference sequence). The CDR3 coding sequence is TGTGCCACCAGCAGAGATCCCCCGGGAGGGTCCGTGGGCACTGAAGCTTTCTTT. Residues: CATSRDPPGGSVGTEAFF.

CDR3 amino acids: CATQTILYEQYF. The CDR3, as DNA: TGTGCCACGCAGACGATCCTCTACGAGCAGTACTTC. The chain recombines TRBV10-3 with TRBJ2-7; no firm D call. V was cut by 10 bases and J by 3 bases, with 13 bases left in between. The CDR3 loop spans 12 amino acids. CDR1 is ENHRY and CDR2 is SYGVKD in the germline V gene.

The rearrangement links TRBV5-1 to TRBJ1-1; maybe TRBD1 (6 bases). V lost 4 bases and J lost 5, with 12 bases in between. CDR3 length equals 13 residues. Germline V CDR1 and CDR2: SGHRS, YFSETQ. The CDR3 here is CASSVAGATEAFF. DNA for the CDR3: TGCGCCAGCAGCGTGGCGGGGGCTACTGAAGCTTTCTTT. The variable domain in full, with the rest retrieved from reference TRBV5-1 and TRBJ1-1, is KAGVTQTPRYLIKTRGQQVTLSCSPISGHRSVSWYQQTPGQGLQFLFEYFSETQRNKGNFPGRFSGRQFSNSRSEMNVSTLELGDSALYLCASSVAGATEAFFGQGTRLTVV.

The rearrangement links TRBV30 to TRBJ1-6, with D possibly TRBD1 on 5 matching bases. Trimming removed 3 bases at V and 8 bases at J, with 11 bases between. The CDR3 sequence is 13 residues long. Germline CDR1 is GTSNPN and CDR2 is SVGIG (reference sequence). CDR3 loop: CAWRQGKDSPLHF. The CDR3 nucleotides read TGTGCCTGGAGGCAGGGCAAGGATTCACCCCTCCACTTT.

This chain links TRBV5-1 with TRBJ1-1; 7 positions match TRBD1. V was pared by 7 bases and J by 2 bases, with 11 bases of the junction left unmatched. The CDR3 is 15 amino acids. Germline V gene lookup returns CDR1 SGHRS and CDR2 YFSETQ. The CDR3 loop reads CASRREGAYNTEAFF. In nucleotides, the CDR3 is TGCGCCAGCCGCCGCGAGGGGGCTTATAACACTGAAGCTTTCTTT. Based on the CDR3 plus reference TRBV5-1 and TRBJ1-1, the full variable domain is KAGVTQTPRYLIKTRGQQVTLSCSPISGHRSVSWYQQTPGQGLQFLFEYFSETQRNKGNFPGRFSGRQFSNSRSEMNVSTLELGDSALYLCASRREGAYNTEAFFGQGTRLTVV.

The rearrangement joins TRBV5-4 to TRBJ2-3; D is ambiguous. V was shortened by 0 bases and J by 4 bases, with 9 bases between the two germline ends. From germline, CDR1 is SGHNT and CDR2 YYREEE (reference sequence). This CDR3 has 14 residues. CDR3 coding DNA: TGTGCCAGCAGCTTGGCTGACATTGCAGATACGCAGTATTTT. Translating gives CASSLADIADTQYF.

This clone was seen repeatedly, ten times or more. This chain uses TRBV19 with TRBJ1-4; 7 bases are shared with TRBD1. Germline V CDR1 and CDR2: LNHDA, SQIVND (reference sequence). This CDR3 spans 17 amino acids. The junction had 10 bases not matched to a gene; V was cut back by 6 bases and J by 0 bases. CDR3 nucleotide sequence: TGTGCCAGTAGCCTACCGGGACAGTTTGCAACTAATGAAAAACTGTTTTTT. It specifies CASSLPGQFATNEKLFF.

This chain uses TRBV5-6 with TRBJ2-7; TRBD2 aligns across 11 bases. The junction had 5 bases not matched to a gene; V was cut back by 1 base and J by 5 bases. From germline, CDR1 is SGHDT and CDR2 YYEEEE. The CDR3 covers 15 residues. The CDR3 is CASSLYTSGSHEQYF. The CDR3 nucleotides are TGTGCCAGCAGCTTGTATACTAGCGGGAGCCACGAGCAGTACTTC.

The chain joins TRBV5-4 to TRBJ2-4; D call uncertain. Trimming cost V 1 base and J 5 bases, with 7 bases left between them. Per the germline V gene, CDR1 is SGHNT and CDR2 is YYREEE (reference sequence). This CDR3 is built from 13 residues. CDR3 amino acids: CASSLTAENIQYF. CDR3 sequence (DNA): TGTGCCAGCAGCTTGACTGCGGAAAACATTCAGTACTTC. Full variable domain (missing parts from reference TRBV5-4 and TRBJ2-4): ETGVTQSPTHLIKTRGQQVTLRCSSQSGHNTVSWYQQALGQGPQFIFQYYREEENGRGNFPPRFSGLQFPNYSSELNVNALELDDSALYLCASSLTAENIQYFGAGTRLSVL.

The chain uses TRBV5-1 and TRBJ2-4; D is perhaps TRBD1 or TRBD2 (5 bases each). The CDR3 runs to 13 residues. Per germline, CDR1 SGHRS and CDR2 YFSETQ. Trimming cost V 0 bases and J 8 bases, with 9 bases left between them. The CDR3 protein is CASSLAREHIQYF. CDR3 nucleotide sequence: TGCGCCAGCAGCTTGGCCAGGGAGCACATTCAGTACTTC.

The chain carries TRBV30 and TRBJ2-5, with 8 bases lining up with TRBD1. Unmatched junction bases numbered 6, after V lost 1 base and J lost 2 bases. Germline lookup yields CDR1 GTSNPN and CDR2 SVGIG (reference sequence). The CDR3 is 15 residues long. This chain's CDR3 is CAWSGQGIIQETQYF. The DNA of the CDR3 is TGTGCCTGGAGTGGACAGGGGATTATACAAGAGACCCAGTACTTC.

The V gene is TRBV5-1, the J gene TRBJ1-1; D call uncertain. The CDR3 has 14 residues. Per the germline V gene, CDR1 is SGHRS and CDR2 is YFSETQ. Trimming pared 0 bases from V and 3 bases from J, leaving 9 bases between. The CDR3 nucleotides read TGCGCCAGCAGCTTGGACCTCGGCGACACTGAAGCTTTCTTT. This gives the protein CASSLDLGDTEAFF.

The genes are TRBV5-4 and TRBJ2-5; D assignment may be TRBD1 or TRBD2 (5 bases each). This CDR3 comprises 12 residues. The V end lost 7 bases, the J end lost 5 bases, and 12 bases lay between the germline ends. Germline-derived CDR1 and CDR2 are SGHNT and YYREEE (reference sequence). CDR3 DNA: TGTGCCAGCGGGGACGCTTGGGAGACCCAGTACTTC. It specifies CASGDAWETQYF. Supplemented by reference TRBV5-4 and TRBJ2-5, the full variable domain reads ETGVTQSPTHLIKTRGQQVTLRCSSQSGHNTVSWYQQALGQGPQFIFQYYREEENGRGNFPPRFSGLQFPNYSSELNVNALELDDSALYLCASGDAWETQYFGPGTRLLVL.

The chain couples TRBV18 to TRBJ1-1; D call uncertain. This CDR3 has 13 amino acids. The V end lost 3 bases, the J end lost 6 bases, and 11 bases lay between the germline ends. Germline lookup yields CDR1 KGHSH and CDR2 LQKENI. This CDR3 is CASSPPGSPEAFF. The CDR3 DNA is TGTGCCAGCTCACCCCCCGGCAGCCCTGAAGCTTTCTTT.

The chain has TRBV29-1 and TRBJ2-5; the match to TRBD2 covers 12 bases. The V gene's germline CDR1 is SQVTM and CDR2 ANQGSEA. V lost 3 bases and J lost 3; bases outside the gene matches: 2. The CDR3 runs 14 residues. Written as DNA, the CDR3 is TGCAGCGTTGAGGCTAGCGGGAGGGAAGAGACCCAGTACTTC. This sequence encodes CSVEASGREETQYF.

This chain joins TRBV28 and TRBJ1-5; D is unresolved. The CDR3 extends over 16 amino acids. The V end lost 6 bases, the J end lost 3 bases, and 18 bases lay between the germline ends. Looked up from germline, CDR1 is MDHEN and CDR2 is SYDVKM. The CDR3 DNA is TGTGCCAGCAGCCCCGCCGGCAGGAGCTTCAATCAGCCCCAGCATTTT. Protein sequence: CASSPAGRSFNQPQHF.

On this clone itself: The sample contains more than one DNA sequence encoding this CDR3. This chain links TRBV18 with TRBJ2-5, with D unclear. In germline, CDR1 is KGHSH, CDR2 LQKENI. V gave up 3 bases and J gave up 5 bases, with 4 bases separating them. This CDR3 contains 11 residues. The DNA of the CDR3 is TGTGCCAGCTCACCCGGGGAGACCCAGTACTTC. As protein: CASSPGETQYF.

This sequence joins TRBV28 and TRBJ2-5; TRBD1 agrees at 9 bases. J gave up 7 bases and V 6 bases, and 12 bases lay outside the gene matches. The CDR3 runs to 15 residues. Germline CDR1 MDHEN, CDR2 SYDVKM. The CDR3 DNA follows: TGTGCCAGCAGCGCTGAAGGGACAGGGTTTCGGACCCAGTACTTC. Its translation: CASSAEGTGFRTQYF.

The chain combines TRBV27 with TRBJ2-3; a weak D match, TRBD1 (6 bases). The CDR3 spans 13 residues. Deletions cut 6 bases from V and 5 bases from J, with 12 bases between. Germline-derived CDR1 and CDR2 are MNHEY and SMNVEV (reference sequence). In DNA, the CDR3 is TGTGCCAGCAGAGGTACAGGGATAGATACGCAGTATTTT. Translating gives CASRGTGIDTQYF.

This rearrangement joins TRBV9 to TRBJ2-7, with D perhaps matching TRBD2 (7 bases). Germline V gene lookup returns CDR1 SGDLS and CDR2 YYNGEE. This CDR3 comprises 15 residues. The germline V and J ends were trimmed by 4 bases and 5 bases, with 19 bases remaining between them. The CDR3, as DNA: TGTGCCAGCAGCCGCCGGGGGGACAAAGCAGACGAGCAGTACTTC. Residues: CASSRRGDKADEQYF.